A selection of T cell receptor beta chains follows, all from one sample in a study of T cells in Graves' hyperthyroidism and ophthalmopathy. One entry per CDR3 protein, called by TCRdb with MiXCR from the multiplex PCR reads. The data contain approximately 350,000 distinct CDR3 sequences, roughly 15% of them singletons. The sequenced material came from blood. The receptors derive from a woman aged 55 to 70 with Graves' ophthalmopathy. Both conserved end residues are part of each CDR3. Some rows have no size entry. The others give once, few or many, or a class for an expanded clone.

TRBJ2-3,TRBV30,many,CAWSSSGRSYTQYF
TRBJ2-5,TRBV5-1,NA,CASSWEGQETQYF
TRBJ2-7,TRBV5-1,few,CASSFGGWEQYF
TRBJ2-3,TRBV20-1,many,CSARDYSGGTDTQYF
TRBJ1-1,TRBV7-8,NA,CASRKMTGEGAEAFF
TRBJ2-2,TRBV4-1,NA,CASSQVGRQGDTGELFF
TRBJ2-1,TRBV5-1,many,CASSLRPISSYNEQFF
TRBJ2-5,TRBV7-3,few,CASSVPGPQETQYF
TRBJ1-1,TRBV29-1,many,CSVGPKRVTEAFF
TRBJ2-2,TRBV30,many,CAWTYRVGGELFF
TRBJ1-1,TRBV7-2,NA,CASSLYRGQHEAFF
TRBJ1-2,TRBV20-1,few,CSAPMWEKNYGYTF
TRBJ2-6,TRBV19,NA,CASSIIDFSGANVLTF
TRBJ2-3,TRBV3-1,NA,CASSQAASGVDTQYF
TRBJ2-4,TRBV11-2,many,CASSSAGGWKNIQYF
TRBJ2-6,TRBV4-1,NA,CASSQESGGLGRSGANVLTF
TRBJ1-1,TRBV28,many,CASSPIDFRRAFF
TRBJ2-1,TRBV10-3,NA,CAISADRGPYNEQFF
TRBJ2-2,TRBV7-6,many,CASSLAGGITGELFF
TRBJ1-4,TRBV7-2,few,CASSPDRGRNEKLFF
TRBJ1-3,TRBV12-3/TRBV12-4,NA,CASSPVDRPGNTIYF
TRBJ2-1,TRBV20-1,many,CSASASGRAGNEQFF
TRBJ2-1,TRBV5-8,many,CATGYGASSGPRSSYNEQFF
TRBJ2-6,TRBV19,NA,CASSKLAGEIGGANVLTF
TRBJ2-1,TRBV28,many,CASSSTGEWNEQFF
TRBJ1-5,TRBV20-1,many,CSATPGTSNQPQHF
TRBJ2-3,TRBV7-3,NA,CASSLIGSDTQYF